This TCR beta chain came from a study of blood T cell repertoires in COVID-19. Study summary: Acute and convalescent COVID-19 samples came from the United States, Italy and Spain. Sources were T cells, B-cell-depleted T cells, or PBMCs; the material itself was cDNA or gDNA.

The CDR3 loop spans 15 amino acids. CDR1 and CDR2 from the germline V gene are LNHNV and YYDKDF (reference sequence). The germline V and J ends were trimmed by 0 bases and 5 bases, with 11 bases remaining between them. In the original processing: From reference gene primer amplification, estimates of nucleated cell counts were derived. Repertoires were generated with immunoSEQ multiplex PCR, while TCRdb's copy carries only in-frame clones and drops some. The V and J calls and clone size are taken from that table; D and trimming were inferred from the DNA. The sample consists of some 200,000 clones, about 85% of them appearing once.

The source material was peripheral blood. This clonotype was sampled from a woman between 55 and 75 years old with acute or convalescent COVID-19. The chain combines TRBV15 with TRBJ1-5; no definite D call. The CDR3 nucleotides are TGTGCCACCAGCAGAGATGGAAGAGGCGATCAGCCCCAGCATTTT. Protein: CATSRDGRGDQPQHF. The whole variable domain, remainder taken from reference TRBV15 and TRBJ1-5, is DAMVIQNPRYQVTQFGKPVTLSCSQTLNHNVMYWYQQKSSQAPKLLFHYYDKDFNNEADTPDNFQSRRPNTSFCFLDIRSPGLGDTAMYLCATSRDGRGDQPQHFGDGTRLSIL.